The 17 T cell receptor beta chains listed next were all sequenced from one sample in a study of cytomegalovirus exposure and HLA in healthy donors. The repertoire was sequenced with immunoSEQ multiplex PCR; TCRdb's copy has only in-frame clones and lacks some. The table lists 200,000 to 250,000 clones, around 80% of them singletons. Sequenced input: PBMCs. The receptors were gathered from a woman aged 25 to 39 in good health and CMV-seropositive.

This clone occurred a few times. The chain is built from TRBV5-1 and TRBJ2-2, with unresolved D. Trimming cost V 1 base and J 1 base, with 5 bases left between them. The CDR3 runs 14 residues. Germline CDR1 and CDR2: SGHRS and YFSETQ. The DNA of the CDR3 is TGCGCCAGCAGCTTGTCAGGGAACACCGGGGAGCTGTTTTTT. This gives the protein CASSLSGNTGELFF.

In this sample, this clone turned up once. The chain employs TRBV29-1 and TRBJ2-7; TRBD2 matches 9 bases. This CDR3 region has 13 residues. Germline V CDR1 and CDR2: SQVTM, ANQGSEA. J gave up 6 bases and V 1 base, and 4 bases lay outside the gene matches. CDR3 nucleotides: TGCAGCGTTGAAGGGACTAGCGCCCTCGAGCAGTACTTC. Amino acid sequence: CSVEGTSALEQYF.

The chain is built from TRBV27 and TRBJ1-2; D is unclear. This CDR3 comprises 15 residues. V lost 2 bases and J 5 bases, leaving 15 bases between the germline ends. Germline CDR1 reads MNHEY; CDR2 reads SMNVEV (reference sequence). This CDR3 is CASSLLAGSRYGYTF. The CDR3 DNA is TGTGCCAGCAGTTTACTGGCAGGCAGCCGTTATGGCTACACCTTC.

The rearrangement joins TRBV25-1 to TRBJ1-4, with D unclear. Germline V gene data show CDR1 as MGHDK and CDR2 as SYGVNS. The ends were cut back, 0 bases at V and 8 bases at J, with 10 bases in the middle. The CDR3 runs to 14 residues. The CDR3 sequence: CASSEYSLAEKLFF. CDR3 DNA: TGTGCCAGCAGTGAATATAGCCTCGCGGAAAAACTGTTTTTT.

This clone was recorded a few times. The chain joins TRBV15 to TRBJ2-5; a possible D gene is TRBD1 (6 bases). CDR3 length equals 14 residues. Trimming removed 1 base from V and 2 bases from J, with 8 bases in between. Per the germline V gene, CDR1 is LNHNV and CDR2 is YYDKDF (reference sequence). In DNA form, the CDR3 reads TGTGCCACCAGCAGAGGACAGGATCAAGAGACCCAGTACTTC. Translated: CATSRGQDQETQYF.

This clone was recorded once. The chain combines TRBV6-1 with TRBJ2-7, with TRBD1 identical over 7 bases. The CDR3 is made up of 14 amino acids. From germline, CDR1 is MNHNS and CDR2 SASEGT. J gave up 0 bases and V 6 bases, and 5 bases lay outside the gene matches. The CDR3 sequence: CASREQGSSYEQYF. CDR3 coding DNA: TGTGCCAGCAGGGAACAGGGGAGCTCCTACGAGCAGTACTTC.

This rearrangement joins TRBV6-5 to TRBJ1-1; 8 positions match TRBD1. This CDR3 is built from 16 residues. From germline, CDR1 is MNHEY and CDR2 SVGAGI. J gave up 2 bases and V 0 bases, and 5 bases lay outside the gene matches. The CDR3 region has the DNA TGTGCCAGCAGTTACTCGTACGGGACAGGAAACACTGAAGCTTTCTTT. This translates into CASSYSYGTGNTEAFF.

The chain recombines TRBV29-1 with TRBJ2-1; no firm D call. Germline V lookup: CDR1 SQVTM, CDR2 ANQGSEA. The CDR3 consists of 14 residues. Trimming stripped 4 bases from V and 0 bases from J, with 10 bases between. CDR3: CSVVLLDSYNEQFF. The CDR3 coding sequence is TGCAGCGTTGTACTTCTCGACTCCTACAATGAGCAGTTCTTC.

In its sample, this clone was seen once. The V call is TRBV4-2, the J call TRBJ2-6; no firm D call. Germline V gene lookup returns CDR1 LGHNA and CDR2 YNFKEQ. The CDR3 extends over 18 amino acids. Trimming removed 0 bases at V and 0 bases at J, with 12 bases between. The CDR3 sequence is CASSQDHVRVSGANVLTF. The CDR3 coding sequence is TGTGCCAGCAGCCAAGATCACGTCCGAGTCTCTGGGGCCAACGTCCTGACTTTC.

The rearrangement joins TRBV6-1 to TRBJ2-1, with a weak D call TRBD2 (6 bases). This CDR3 contains 14 residues. Germline CDR1 and CDR2: MNHNS and SASEGT. The ends were cut back, 6 bases at V and 3 bases at J, with 12 bases in the middle. DNA of the CDR3: TGTGCCAGCAGAATGCGGGGCTACTACAATGAGCAGTTCTTC. This codes for CASRMRGYYNEQFF.

The rearrangement joins TRBV27 to TRBJ1-2; weak D call: TRBD1 (6 bases). Germline lookup yields CDR1 MNHEY and CDR2 SMNVEV (reference sequence). Trimming took off 5 bases at V and 8 bases at J, with 21 bases between the two ends. The CDR3 spans 15 residues. DNA for the CDR3: TGTGCCAGCAGTGATTGGACTGTGGGACATAGAGGCTACACCTTC. Amino acid sequence: CASSDWTVGHRGYTF.

J is TRBJ2-6 and V is TRBV30; TRBD2 agrees at 10 bases. The CDR3 covers 18 residues. V was clipped by 0 bases and J by 0 bases; unmatched bases: 5. Germline-derived CDR1 and CDR2 are GTSNPN and SVGIG (reference sequence). The CDR3 loop is CAWSVQREGGSGANVLTF. As DNA, the CDR3 is TGTGCCTGGAGTGTACAGCGGGAGGGGGGCTCTGGGGCCAACGTCCTGACTTTC.

This clone was detected once. The chain employs TRBV2 and TRBJ1-4; 9 nucleotides line up with TRBD1. The CDR3 extends over 16 amino acids. CDR1 is SNHLY and CDR2 is FYNNEI in the germline V gene. After removal of 6 bases from V and 0 bases from J, the junction contained 5 bases not matched to a gene. This chain's CDR3 is CASRNTGGATNEKLFF. The CDR3 bases are TGTGCCAGCAGGAATACAGGGGGCGCAACTAATGAAAAACTGTTTTTT.

The chain combines TRBV9 with TRBJ1-1, with 9 positions matching TRBD1. V lost 4 bases and J lost 4; bases outside the gene matches: 11. From germline, CDR1 is SGDLS and CDR2 YYNGEE. The CDR3 extends over 16 amino acids. In nucleotides, the CDR3 is TGTGCCAGCAGCCCGCCGGGACAGGGAGTTGGCACTGAAGCTTTCTTT. Translation gives CASSPPGQGVGTEAFF.

The gene calls are TRBV12-5 and TRBJ2-1; TRBD1 might be the D (5 bases). There are 13 residues in the CDR3. CDR1 is LGHNT and CDR2 is FRNRAP in the germline V gene. Trimming pared 1 base from V and 9 bases from J, leaving 10 bases between. The CDR3 region has the DNA TGTGCTAGTGGTTTGGGCCAGGGCGGTGAGCAGTTCTTC. This sequence encodes CASGLGQGGEQFF.

In its sample, this clone was seen a few times. The rearrangement uses TRBV19 and TRBJ2-7; the D is unclear. CDR3 length equals 16 residues. The V end was cut by 2 bases, the J end by 4 bases, with 18 bases between. Germline V lookup: CDR1 LNHDA, CDR2 SQIVND (reference sequence). The CDR3 bases are TGTGCCAGTAGTATAAGTTCGGAAACCAGCTCGTACGAGCAGTACTTC. This translates into CASSISSETSSYEQYF.

The chain is built from TRBV5-1 and TRBJ1-2; D is uncertain. Germline loops: CDR1 SGHRS, CDR2 YFSETQ. The CDR3 spans 14 residues. V gave up 0 bases and J gave up 6 bases, with 12 bases separating them. CDR3 residues: CASSLGHLRDGYTF. In nucleotides, the CDR3 is TGCGCCAGCAGCTTGGGGCACCTTAGGGATGGCTACACCTTC.